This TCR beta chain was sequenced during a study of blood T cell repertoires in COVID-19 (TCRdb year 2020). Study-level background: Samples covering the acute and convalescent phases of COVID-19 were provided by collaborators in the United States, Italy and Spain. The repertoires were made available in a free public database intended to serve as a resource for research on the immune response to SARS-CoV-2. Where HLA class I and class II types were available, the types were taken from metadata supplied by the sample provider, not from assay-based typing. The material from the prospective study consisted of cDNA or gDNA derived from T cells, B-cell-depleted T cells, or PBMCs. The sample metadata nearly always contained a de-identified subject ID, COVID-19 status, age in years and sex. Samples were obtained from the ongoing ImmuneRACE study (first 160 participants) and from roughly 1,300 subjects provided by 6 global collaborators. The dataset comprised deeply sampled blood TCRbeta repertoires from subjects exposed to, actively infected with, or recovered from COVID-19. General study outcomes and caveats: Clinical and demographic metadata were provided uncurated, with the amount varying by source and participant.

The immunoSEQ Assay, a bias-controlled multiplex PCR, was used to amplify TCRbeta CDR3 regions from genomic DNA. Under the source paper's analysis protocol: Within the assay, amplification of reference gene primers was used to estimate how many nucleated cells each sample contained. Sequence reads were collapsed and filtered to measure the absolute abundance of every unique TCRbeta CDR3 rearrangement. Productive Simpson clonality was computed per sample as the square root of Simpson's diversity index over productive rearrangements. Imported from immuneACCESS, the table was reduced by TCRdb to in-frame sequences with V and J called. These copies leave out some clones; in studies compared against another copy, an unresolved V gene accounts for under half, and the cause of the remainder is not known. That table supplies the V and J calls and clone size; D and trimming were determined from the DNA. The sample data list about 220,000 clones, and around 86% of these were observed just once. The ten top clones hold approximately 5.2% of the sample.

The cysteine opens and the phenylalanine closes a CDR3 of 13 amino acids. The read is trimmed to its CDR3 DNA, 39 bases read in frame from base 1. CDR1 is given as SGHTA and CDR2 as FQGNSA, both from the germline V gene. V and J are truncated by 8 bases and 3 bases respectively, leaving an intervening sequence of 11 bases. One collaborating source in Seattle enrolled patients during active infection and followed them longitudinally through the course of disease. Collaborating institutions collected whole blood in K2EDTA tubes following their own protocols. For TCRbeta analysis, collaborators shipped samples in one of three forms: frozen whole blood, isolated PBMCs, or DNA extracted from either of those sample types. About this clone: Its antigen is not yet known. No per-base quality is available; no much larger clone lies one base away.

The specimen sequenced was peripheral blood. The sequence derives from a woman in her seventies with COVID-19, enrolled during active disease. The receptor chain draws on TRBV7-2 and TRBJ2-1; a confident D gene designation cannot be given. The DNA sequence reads TGTGCCAGCTCCTTAGGCAGCTACAATGAGCAGTTCTTC. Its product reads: CASSLGSYNEQFF.